Below, 26 T cell receptor beta chains from the same sample are listed, as sequenced in a study of spatial heterogeneity in lung cancer. The sample's time point: sample taken at primary tumor resection. These receptors have no identified antigens. Points from the study as a whole: Tracking of tumor mutation counts was seen in expanded intratumoral alpha and beta TCR counts.

MiXCR, run by TCRdb on the 5' RACE reads, gives a single entry per CDR3 protein. The data contain under 6,500 distinct CDR3 sequences, 1% to 1.5% of them singletons. The source material was lung tumor tissue, sampled at surgery. Receptor source: a male donor with early-stage non-small cell lung cancer.

This clonotype showed up many times. This chain links TRBV5-1 with TRBJ2-3; the D gene is possibly TRBD2 (6 bases). V lost 4 bases and J 2 bases, leaving 14 bases between the germline ends. CDR1 is SGHRS, CDR2 YFSETQ, per germline. The CDR3 covers 15 residues. CDR3 coding DNA: TGCGCCAGCAGCCCTAGCGTTTCCGACACAGATACGCAGTATTTT. Its translation is CASSPSVSDTDTQYF.

This clonotype showed up many times. The V and J genes are TRBV10-3 and TRBJ1-1, with D tentatively TRBD1 (6 bases). V gave up 2 bases and J gave up 10 bases, with 20 bases separating them. The germline CDR1 and CDR2 sequences are ENHRY and SYGVKD. There are 15 residues in the CDR3. The CDR3 DNA is TGTGCCATCAGTGAGAAGGAAGAGGACAGCTACTCAGCTTTCTTT. Translating gives CAISEKEEDSYSAFF.

This clonotype came up many times. The chain carries TRBV12-3 or TRBV12-4 and TRBJ1-5; D gene unclear. The CDR3 is 12 residues long. The V and J ends lost 8 bases and 4 bases respectively, with 9 bases between them. CDR3 sequence reads: CASSRANQPQHF. Here the CDR3 DNA reads TGTGCCAGCTCCCGAGCAAATCAGCCCCAGCATTTT.

In this sample, this clonotype is medium-sized. The rearrangement joins TRBV29-1 to TRBJ2-4; no clear D. The CDR3 is made up of 12 amino acids. Germline assignment: CDR1 SQVTM and CDR2 ANQGSEA. Between the trimmed V and J ends, which lost 0 bases and 3 bases, there was a span of 3 bases. The CDR3 nucleotides read TGCAGCGTTGAAGATAGCAAAAACATTCAGTACTTC. The encoded protein is CSVEDSKNIQYF.

In its sample, this clonotype ranks as medium-sized (0.01 to 0.1%). This sequence joins TRBV5-4 and TRBJ2-2; TRBD2 might be the D (5 bases). The CDR3 extends over 14 amino acids. Germline V CDR1 and CDR2: SGHNT, YYREEE (reference sequence). V shed 4 bases and J shed 1 base, with 8 bases lying between them. In DNA form, the CDR3 reads TGTGCCAGCAGCGTGGACTTGAACACCGGGGAGCTGTTTTTT. Translation: CASSVDLNTGELFF.

By frequency in the sample, this clonotype is medium-sized. J is TRBJ2-7 and V is TRBV13, with D possibly TRBD1 on 7 matching bases. V was trimmed by 8 bases and J by 6 bases, leaving 26 bases between them. This CDR3 has 16 amino acids. In germline, CDR1 is PRHDT, CDR2 FYEKMQ (reference sequence). The CDR3 region is CASGRRWQGGTTEQYF. The CDR3 nucleotides read TGTGCCAGCGGGAGGAGATGGCAGGGGGGAACCACCGAGCAGTACTTC.

This clonotype was picked up many times. The chain links TRBV6-5 to TRBJ1-1; D is unclear. CDR3 size: 15 residues. The germline V and J ends were trimmed by 5 bases and 3 bases, with 16 bases remaining between them. The V gene's germline CDR1 is MNHEY and CDR2 SVGAGI. CDR3 region: CASSPQTSGYTEAFF. The CDR3 nucleotides read TGTGCCAGCAGTCCCCAAACATCGGGATACACTGAAGCTTTCTTT.

This clonotype has a count of ten or more. This chain joins TRBV5-4 and TRBJ1-2; weak D call: TRBD1 (6 bases). Germline V gene data show CDR1 as SGHNT and CDR2 as YYREEE (reference sequence). V gave up 2 bases and J gave up 1 base, with 9 bases separating them. The CDR3 sequence is 14 residues long. CDR3 coding DNA: TGTGCCAGCAGCTTAGTACAGGGTAACTATGGCTACACCTTC. Its protein is CASSLVQGNYGYTF.

This clonotype was recorded at least ten times. This chain joins TRBV5-1 and TRBJ1-1, with 8 positions matching TRBD1. V was clipped by 6 bases and J by 6 bases; unmatched bases: 4. The CDR3 totals 12 residues. Germline V gene sequence: CDR1 SGHRS, CDR2 YFSETQ. The CDR3 sequence: CASKGQVSEAFF. CDR3 DNA: TGCGCCAGCAAGGGACAGGTGTCTGAAGCTTTCTTT.

The sample holds many counts of this clonotype. DNA for the CDR3: TGTGCCAGCAGCGTAGTCCCAACGCCTGGAAACACCATATATTTT. As protein: CASSVVPTPGNTIYF. The chain links TRBV9 to TRBJ1-3, with unresolved D. Germline V lookup: CDR1 SGDLS, CDR2 YYNGEE. There are 15 residues in the CDR3. V gave up 0 bases and J gave up 2 bases, with 9 bases separating them. The full variable domain, with the rest looked up from reference TRBV9 and TRBJ1-3, is DSGVTQTPKHLITATGQRVTLRCSPRSGDLSVYWYQQSLDQGLQFLIQYYNGEERAKGNILERFSAQQFPDLHSELNLSSLELGDSALYFCASSVVPTPGNTIYFGEGSWLTVV.

This clonotype was found many times. The rearrangement joins TRBV19 to TRBJ1-5; no definite D call. Germline lookup yields CDR1 LNHDA and CDR2 SQIVND (reference sequence). V was trimmed by 5 bases and J by 7 bases, leaving 9 bases between them. The CDR3 consists of 12 residues. The CDR3 DNA sequence: TGTGCCAGTAGTGGCCCCCGACAGCCCCAGCATTTT. Its translation is CASSGPRQPQHF.

At least ten counts were recorded for this clonotype. The rearrangement links TRBV9 to TRBJ1-1; D unclear. Per germline, CDR1 SGDLS and CDR2 YYNGEE. V lost 0 bases to trimming and J lost 1 base, with 4 bases between them. The CDR3 extends over 13 amino acids. CDR3 coding DNA: TGTGCCAGCAGCGTAGTGGCGAACACTGAAGCTTTCTTT. Its translation is CASSVVANTEAFF.

Ten or more counts support this clonotype. The chain employs TRBV7-9 and TRBJ2-5; TRBD2 matches 7 bases. CDR3 length: 14 amino acids. With 5 bases clipped from V and 9 bases from J, the junction kept 12 bases outside the gene matches. Germline assignment: CDR1 SEHNR and CDR2 FQNEAQ (reference sequence). CDR3 in DNA: TGTGCCAGCAGCCAGGGAGGGGCCGCTGGTTCCCAGTACTTC. This encodes CASSQGGAAGSQYF.

In this sample, this clonotype turned up many times. The rearrangement uses TRBV3-1 and TRBJ2-3; possibly TRBD2 for D (5 bases). The V gene lost 7 bases and the J gene lost 4 bases, with 24 bases spanning the gap. The CDR3 has 17 amino acids. Germline CDR1 and CDR2: LGHDT and YNNKEL (reference sequence). Here the CDR3 reads CASTELGVGLSADTQYF. CDR3 bases: TGTGCCAGCACCGAACTGGGAGTCGGCTTGTCAGCAGATACGCAGTATTTT.

This clonotype was picked up many times. This chain's CDR3 is CASSQGPGTHNGYTF. DNA for the CDR3: TGTGCCAGCAGCCAAGGTCCCGGGACCCATAACGGCTACACCTTC. The chain combines TRBV4-2 with TRBJ1-2, with D possibly being TRBD1 (5 bases). V gave up 1 base and J gave up 8 bases, with 17 bases separating them. Germline assignment: CDR1 LGHNA and CDR2 YNFKEQ. This CDR3 region has 15 residues.

This clonotype is medium-sized in the sample. The J gene is TRBJ1-4, the V gene TRBV12-3 or TRBV12-4; D gene uncertain. This CDR3 is built from 14 residues. V lost 6 bases to trimming and J lost 5 bases, with 13 bases between them. The CDR3 coding sequence is TGTGCCAGCAGCCCTATGGGAACGAATGAAAAACTGTTTTTT. Translation gives CASSPMGTNEKLFF.

The table lists this clonotype with many counts. V usage is TRBV4-1 and J usage is TRBJ2-3; 11 bases are shared with TRBD2. The CDR3 extends over 16 amino acids. Per the germline V gene, CDR1 is MGHRA and CDR2 is YSYEKL. V was pared by 5 bases and J by 5 bases, with 9 bases of the junction left unmatched. CDR3 region: CASSSQLAGAKDTQYF. The CDR3, as DNA: TGCGCCAGCAGCTCCCAACTAGCGGGAGCCAAAGATACGCAGTATTTT.

There are many counts of this clonotype. The chain joins TRBV29-1 to TRBJ2-1, with 9 bases that match TRBD2. Trimming cost V 3 bases and J 7 bases; bases outside gene matches: 16. This CDR3 has 17 residues. The germline CDR1 and CDR2 sequences are SQVTM and ANQGSEA. CDR3 loop: CSVDGLAGRKGRNEQFF. The CDR3 nucleotides read TGCAGCGTTGATGGTCTAGCGGGAAGGAAGGGCCGGAATGAGCAGTTCTTC.

This clonotype was counted many times. The V gene is TRBV3-1, the J gene TRBJ2-1; D is unclear. Germline loops: CDR1 LGHDT, CDR2 YNNKEL (reference sequence). This CDR3 comprises 13 residues. Trimming pared 0 bases from V and 9 bases from J, leaving 9 bases between. This CDR3 is CASSQDPKTEQFF. As DNA, the CDR3 is TGTGCCAGCAGCCAAGATCCGAAAACTGAGCAGTTCTTC.

The sample holds many counts of this clonotype. The chain uses TRBV4-2 and TRBJ2-1; D gene uncertain. The V gene's germline CDR1 is LGHNA and CDR2 YNFKEQ. The CDR3 contains 13 residues. With 4 bases removed from V and 4 bases from J, the gap between germline ends came to 8 bases. The CDR3 DNA is TGTGCCAGCAGCCTGAACCCGTACAATGAGCAGTTCTTC. Protein sequence: CASSLNPYNEQFF.

There are many counts of this clonotype. J is TRBJ1-4 and V is TRBV4-2; unclear D gene. The germline CDR1 and CDR2 sequences are LGHNA and YNFKEQ. The CDR3 has 15 amino acids. The germline V and J ends were trimmed by 0 bases and 8 bases, with 13 bases remaining between them. CDR3 nucleotide sequence: TGTGCCAGCAGCCAAGACCTCCTTGACCAGGAAAAACTGTTTTTT. As protein: CASSQDLLDQEKLFF.

This clonotype has ten or more counts. The CDR3 spells CASSLSRQSSGNTIYF. The CDR3 DNA reads as TGTGCCAGCAGTTTATCTCGACAGAGCTCTGGAAACACCATATATTTT. The chain is built from TRBV12-3 or TRBV12-4 and TRBJ1-3; a weak D match, TRBD1 (5 bases). Trimming pared 2 bases from V and 0 bases from J, leaving 11 bases between. The CDR3 length is 16 residues.

By proportion, this clonotype is medium-sized. The CDR3 loop is CSVRQGTSTDTQYF. CDR3 nucleotides: TGCAGCGTTCGACAGGGTACTTCGACAGATACGCAGTATTTT. The chain is built from TRBV29-1 and TRBJ2-3; TRBD1 agrees at 7 bases. V lost 5 bases and J lost 3; bases outside the gene matches: 8. Looked up from germline, CDR1 is SQVTM and CDR2 is ANQGSEA. This CDR3 has 14 amino acids.

This clonotype rates as medium-sized (0.01 to 0.1%). V and J are TRBV5-1 and TRBJ2-1; D possibly corresponds to TRBD2 (6 bases). This CDR3 has 13 amino acids. Deletions cut 3 bases from V and 5 bases from J, with 9 bases between. In germline, CDR1 is SGHRS, CDR2 YFSETQ. CDR3 sequence (DNA): TGCGCCAGCAGCTGGGGGGTGAACAATGAGCAGTTCTTC. The encoded protein is CASSWGVNNEQFF.

In its sample, this clonotype was seen many times. The DNA is omitted, as the CDR3 cannot be located on it reliably, and the CDR3 follows TCRdb's listing. The V and J genes are TRBV2 and TRBJ2-6; the table gives TRBD1 as D, unverified against the DNA. The CDR3 has 18 residues if both end residues are counted. Germline loops: CDR1 SNHLY, CDR2 FYNNEI. CDR3 amino acids: CASSVPPGQGYRANVLTF.

This clonotype was seen many times. J is TRBJ2-7 and V is TRBV6-5; 7 bases fit TRBD2. Germline CDR1 and CDR2: MNHEY and SVGAGI. J lost 11 bases, V lost 6 bases, and 10 bases had no gene match. This CDR3 is 12 amino acids long. CDR3 in amino acids: CASSQGGTIEYF. The CDR3 coding sequence is TGTGCCAGCAGCCAGGGAGGGACGATTGAGTACTTC.